The T cell receptor beta chain under discussion was sequenced for a study of regulatory T cells in long-lasting Graves disease. Broader study findings: A greater number of public clonotypes (2,741) was shared by persistent patients than by new patients (roughly 930).

Time point denoted: newly diagnosed GD, antithyroid drugs for less than 3 months. The TCR library used RNA extracted from PBMCs. EDTA tubes were used for drawing nine milliliters of peripheral blood. Comments on this clonotype: Its antigen is unidentified. A read error may explain this, as a much larger clone is one base away.

V shed 3 bases and J shed 2 bases, with 8 bases lying between them. Germline loops: CDR1 GTSNPN, CDR2 SVGIG (reference sequence). The CDR3 spans 12 residues. With iRepertoire HTBI primers and Arm-PCR of CDR3 regions, TCR beta libraries were built. Each CDR3 protein gets one entry after TCRdb re-called the multiplex PCR reads with MiXCR. The table shows a few hundred thousand distinct CDR3 sequences, with less than 15% occurring only once. Another study also made use of these data, one on T cells in Graves' hyperthyroidism and ophthalmopathy. That source notes: First-round RT-PCR of the TCR CDR3 relied on the HTBI primer set.

The starting material was peripheral blood mononuclear cells (PBMCs), obtained at new diagnosis, from a patient treated with antithyroid drugs. This sequence originates from a woman between 45 and 65 years old with Graves disease. The V gene is TRBV30, the J gene TRBJ2-7; no clear D gene. The CDR3 region is CAWRAAPYEQYF. The CDR3 nucleotides are TGTGCCTGGAGGGCCGCCCCCTACGAGCAGTACTTC.